This T cell receptor (beta chain) comes out of a study of tumor-infiltrating lymphocytes in oesophageal squamous cell carcinoma. There are 16 residues in the CDR3. CDR1 SGHAT and CDR2 FQNNGV come from the germline V gene. TCRdb redid the calling of the PCR reads with MiXCR, one entry per CDR3 protein. Of approximately 11,000 distinct CDR3 sequences in the sample, roughly 50% were seen once. This chain connects TRBV11-2 to TRBJ2-4; 8 bases match TRBD2. The DNA end favors TRBJ2-7, so the J call may be wrong. This TCR was sampled from a female donor with esophageal squamous cell carcinoma. Sequencing was done on a sample of esophageal tumor tissue. The CDR3 spells CASSLDLVAGIYEQYF. The CDR3 bases are TGTGCCAGCAGCTTAGATCTGGTAGCGGGGATATACGAGCAGTACTTC.